This T cell receptor beta chain stems from a study of beta chain features in type 1 diabetes. Every donor had blood drawn once into heparin, roughly 120 mL on average. Purity (above 98%) was reached by all sorted populations. Since all of the isolated RNA was reverse transcribed, expressed TCRB transcripts were what got sequenced. Libraries were prepared by immunoSEQ multiplex PCR; TCRdb keeps only in-frame clonotypes and omits some of them. The table lists about 400,000 clones, roughly an eighth of them singletons. General observations from the study: Patients with Type 1 diabetes showed moderately but significantly shorter TCRB CDR3s in all four CD4+ subsets. Type 1 diabetes patients showed fewer insertions and more deletions at VDJ junctions.

V shed 10 bases and J 6 bases; nucleotides not matched to a gene: 8. There are 14 residues in the CDR3. CDR1 LNHDA and CDR2 SQIVND come from the germline V gene (reference sequence). Comment on this clone: Its antigen is currently unknown.

The sequence was obtained from a woman aged 18-29 years with type 1 diabetes. Input material: naive CD4+ T cells from blood. This chain links TRBV19 with TRBJ2-5; 13 nucleotides agree with TRBD2. CDR3 sequence reads: CATRTSGSPQTQYF. For the CDR3, the DNA is TGTGCCACTCGGACTAGCGGGAGTCCACAGACCCAGTACTTC.